The count of the clone carrying this T cell receptor (beta chain) is one. The antigen is undetermined. Assay runs were performed at deep level. The protocol was immunoSEQ multiplex PCR, while the TCRdb copy is restricted to in-frame clones and leaves out a portion. This repertoire shows about 2 million clones, 85% to 95% found once; its top ten account for less than 1.5%. This record comes from a study of shared clonotypes between healthy human individuals. Whole-study results and caveats: On the whole, naive subsets had larger estimated richness than memory subsets had. Large sequencing depth failed to make sorted-subset sequencing complete, rarefaction showed.

The CDR3 is 15 amino acids. Between the trimmed V and J ends, which lost 4 bases and 3 bases, there was a span of 16 bases. From germline, CDR1 is SGHDT and CDR2 YYEEEE. Naive CD8 cells lacked CD45RO and underwent positive selection for CCR7, leaving out terminally differentiated effector memory CD45RA+ cells. The chain employs TRBV5-6 and TRBJ2-5, with a weak D call TRBD2 (7 bases). This clonotype originated in a man aged 18 to 29 in good health. Sequencing was performed on naive CD8+ T cells sorted from blood. This CDR3 is CASSPEGGREETQYF. DNA of the CDR3: TGTGCCAGCAGCCCCGAAGGGGGGAGGGAAGAGACCCAGTACTTC.